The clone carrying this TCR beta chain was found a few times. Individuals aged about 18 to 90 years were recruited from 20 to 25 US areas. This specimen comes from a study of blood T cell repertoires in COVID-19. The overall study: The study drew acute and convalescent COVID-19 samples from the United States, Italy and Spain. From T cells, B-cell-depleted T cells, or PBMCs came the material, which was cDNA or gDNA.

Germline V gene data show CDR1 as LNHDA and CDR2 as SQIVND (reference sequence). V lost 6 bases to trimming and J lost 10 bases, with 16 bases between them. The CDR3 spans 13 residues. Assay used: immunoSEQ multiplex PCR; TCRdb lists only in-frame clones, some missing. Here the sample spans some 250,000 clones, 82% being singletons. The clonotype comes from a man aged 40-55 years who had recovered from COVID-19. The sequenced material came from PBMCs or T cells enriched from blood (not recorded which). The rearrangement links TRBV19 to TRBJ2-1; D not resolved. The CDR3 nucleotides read TGTGCCAGTAGCCCCCTCTTAGTTATGGAGCAGTTCTTC. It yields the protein CASSPLLVMEQFF.